This T cell receptor (beta chain) was identified during a study of CD8+ T cells in alopecia areata. Findings and caveats of the study: TCR sharing across patients was less clear than in mice, possibly HLA-related.

Sorted populations comprised CD4+ and CD8+ T cells obtained from PBMCs. After isolation, RNA underwent reverse transcription to generate cDNA as the sequencing template. The method was immunoSEQ multiplex PCR; TCRdb's version includes in-frame clones alone and lacks a portion of them. The sample lists fewer than 70,000 clones; about 40% were seen once. CDR1 and CDR2 from the germline V gene are SQVTM and ANQGSEA. The V end lost 4 bases, the J end lost 8 bases, and 20 bases lay between the germline ends. The CDR3 spans 14 residues. This clone appeared a few times. Its cognate antigen is unknown. Material for sequencing was NKG2D-low CD8+ T cells sorted from blood. This TCR came from a human donor with alopecia areata. The J gene is TRBJ1-2, the V gene TRBV29-1, with D unresolved. CDR3 sequence reads: CSVVSVELLGGYTF. In nucleotides, the CDR3 is TGCAGCGTTGTCTCGGTCGAACTGTTGGGCGGCTACACCTTC.